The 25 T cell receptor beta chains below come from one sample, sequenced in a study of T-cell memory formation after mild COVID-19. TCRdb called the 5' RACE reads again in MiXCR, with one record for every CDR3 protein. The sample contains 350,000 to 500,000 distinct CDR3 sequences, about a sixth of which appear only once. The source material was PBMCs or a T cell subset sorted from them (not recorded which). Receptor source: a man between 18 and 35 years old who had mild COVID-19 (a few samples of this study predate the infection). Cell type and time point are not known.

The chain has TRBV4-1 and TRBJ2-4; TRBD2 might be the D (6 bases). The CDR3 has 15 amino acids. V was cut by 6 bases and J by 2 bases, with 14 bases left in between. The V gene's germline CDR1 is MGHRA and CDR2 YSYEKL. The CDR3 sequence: CASSREFLTKNIQYF. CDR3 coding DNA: TGCGCCAGCAGTCGGGAGTTTCTAACCAAAAACATTCAGTACTTC.

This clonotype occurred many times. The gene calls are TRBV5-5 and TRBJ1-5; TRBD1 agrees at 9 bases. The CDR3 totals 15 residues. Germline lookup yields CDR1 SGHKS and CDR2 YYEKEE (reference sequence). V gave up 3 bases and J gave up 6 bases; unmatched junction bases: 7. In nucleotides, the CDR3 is TGTGCCAGCAGCTCGCCGGACAGGGGCCCTCAGCCCCAGCATTTT. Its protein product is CASSSPDRGPQPQHF.

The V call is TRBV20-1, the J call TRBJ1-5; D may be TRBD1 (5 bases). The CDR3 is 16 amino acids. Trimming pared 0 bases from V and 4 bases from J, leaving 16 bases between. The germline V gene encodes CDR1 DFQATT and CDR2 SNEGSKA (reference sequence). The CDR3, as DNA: TGCAGTGCTAGAGATCGGGGCAGAGGATTTAATCAGCCCCAGCATTTT. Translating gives CSARDRGRGFNQPQHF.

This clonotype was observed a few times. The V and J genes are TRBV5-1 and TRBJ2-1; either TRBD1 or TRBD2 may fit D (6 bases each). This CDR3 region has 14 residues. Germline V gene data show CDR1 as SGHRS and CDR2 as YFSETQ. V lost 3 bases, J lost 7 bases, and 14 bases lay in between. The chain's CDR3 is CASSSRGPRNEQFF. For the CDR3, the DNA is TGCGCCAGCAGCTCCCGGGGGCCGAGGAATGAGCAGTTCTTC.

For the CDR3, the DNA is TGCGCCAGCAGCCGAGTAGCGGGGGGGCCGGCCAATGAGCAGTTCTTC. It is translated as CASSRVAGGPANEQFF. The chain is built from TRBV4-3 and TRBJ2-1; 11 nucleotides line up with TRBD2. The CDR3 is 16 residues long. V dropped 4 bases and J dropped 6; count of bases not matched to a gene: 8. Per the germline V gene, CDR1 is LGHNA and CDR2 is YSLEER.

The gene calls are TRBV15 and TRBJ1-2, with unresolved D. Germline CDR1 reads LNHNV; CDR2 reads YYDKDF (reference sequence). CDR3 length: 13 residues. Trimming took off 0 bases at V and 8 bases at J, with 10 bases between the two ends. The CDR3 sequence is CATSRDLGNGYTF. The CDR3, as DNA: TGTGCCACCAGCAGAGATCTAGGGAACGGCTACACCTTC.

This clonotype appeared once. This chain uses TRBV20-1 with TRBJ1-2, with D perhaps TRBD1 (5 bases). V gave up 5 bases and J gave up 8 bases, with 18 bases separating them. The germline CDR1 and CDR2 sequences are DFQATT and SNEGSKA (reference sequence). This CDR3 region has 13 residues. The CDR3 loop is CSAHDPGRYGYTF. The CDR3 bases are TGCAGTGCTCACGACCCAGGGCGTTACGGCTACACCTTC.

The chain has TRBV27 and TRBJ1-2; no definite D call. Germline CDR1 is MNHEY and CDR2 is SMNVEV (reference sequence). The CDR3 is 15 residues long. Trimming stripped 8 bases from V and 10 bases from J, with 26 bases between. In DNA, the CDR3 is TGTGCCAGCGGAGTTATCAGTCTAACCCACAATCACTACACCTTC. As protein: CASGVISLTHNHYTF.

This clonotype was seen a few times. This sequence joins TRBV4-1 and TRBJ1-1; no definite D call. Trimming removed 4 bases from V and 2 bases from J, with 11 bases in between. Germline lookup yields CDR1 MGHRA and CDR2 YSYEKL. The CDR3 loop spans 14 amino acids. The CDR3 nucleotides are TGCGCCAGCAGCCCAGGAGTCTTAAACACTGAAGCTTTCTTT. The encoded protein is CASSPGVLNTEAFF.

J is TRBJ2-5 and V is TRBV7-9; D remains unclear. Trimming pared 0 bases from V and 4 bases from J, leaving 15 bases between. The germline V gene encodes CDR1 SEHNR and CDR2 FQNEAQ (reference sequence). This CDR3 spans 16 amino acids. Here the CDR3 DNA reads TGTGCCAGCAGCTTAGCACCGGAGTCCCCCGCAGAGACCCAGTACTTC. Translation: CASSLAPESPAETQYF.

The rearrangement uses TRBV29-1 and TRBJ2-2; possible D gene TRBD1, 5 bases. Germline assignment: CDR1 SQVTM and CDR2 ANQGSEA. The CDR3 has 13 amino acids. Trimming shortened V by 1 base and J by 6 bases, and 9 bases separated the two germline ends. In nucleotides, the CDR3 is TGCAGCGTTGAAGCAGGGTTTGCCGGGGAGCTGTTTTTT. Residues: CSVEAGFAGELFF.

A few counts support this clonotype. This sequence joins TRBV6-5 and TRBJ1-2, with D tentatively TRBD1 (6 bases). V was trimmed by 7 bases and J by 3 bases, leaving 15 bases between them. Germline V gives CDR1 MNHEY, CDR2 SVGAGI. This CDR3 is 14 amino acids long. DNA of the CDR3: TGTGCCAGCACCGCCTACTCAGGGGACTATGGCTACACCTTC. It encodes CASTAYSGDYGYTF.

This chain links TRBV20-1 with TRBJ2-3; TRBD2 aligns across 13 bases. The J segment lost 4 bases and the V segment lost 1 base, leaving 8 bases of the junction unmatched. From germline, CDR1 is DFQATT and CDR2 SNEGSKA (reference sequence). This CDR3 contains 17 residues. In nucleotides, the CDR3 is TGCAGTGCTAGAGGACTAGCGGGGGGCCGTGGTCCAGATACGCAGTATTTT. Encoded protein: CSARGLAGGRGPDTQYF.

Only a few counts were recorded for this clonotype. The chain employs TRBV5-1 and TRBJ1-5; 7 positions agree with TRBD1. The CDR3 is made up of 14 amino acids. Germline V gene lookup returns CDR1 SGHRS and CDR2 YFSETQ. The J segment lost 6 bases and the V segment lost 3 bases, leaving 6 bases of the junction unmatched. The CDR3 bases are TGCGCCAGCAGCTCAGGGGGGGACAGTCAGCCCCAGCATTTT. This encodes CASSSGGDSQPQHF.

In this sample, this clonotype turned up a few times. The CDR3 nucleotides are TGTGCCAGCGGTCCGGGACAGGGGTACGAGCAGTACTTC. Protein: CASGPGQGYEQYF. The chain recombines TRBV7-3 with TRBJ2-7; 10 nucleotides match TRBD1. The CDR3 covers 13 residues. Losses at the gene ends were 8 bases for V and 4 bases for J; bases not matched to a gene: 5. The germline CDR1 and CDR2 sequences are SGHTA and FQGTGA.

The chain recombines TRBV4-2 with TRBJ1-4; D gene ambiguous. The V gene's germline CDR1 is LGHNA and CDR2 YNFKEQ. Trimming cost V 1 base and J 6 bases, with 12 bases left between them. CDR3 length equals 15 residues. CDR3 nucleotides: TGTGCCAGCAGCCAAGTGTGGGCGCGAGATGAAAAACTGTTTTTT. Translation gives CASSQVWARDEKLFF.

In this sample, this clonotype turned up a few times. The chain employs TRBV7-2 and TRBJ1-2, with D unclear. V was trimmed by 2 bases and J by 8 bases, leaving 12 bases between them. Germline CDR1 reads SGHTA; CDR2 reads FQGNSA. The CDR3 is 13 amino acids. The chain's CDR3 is CASSLPPGYGYTF. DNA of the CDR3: TGTGCCAGCAGCTTACCCCCCGGCTACGGCTACACCTTC.

This CDR3 reads CASSPGGLTNTGELFF. DNA of the CDR3: TGTGCCAGCAGCCCAGGGGGGCTTACGAACACCGGGGAGCTGTTTTTT. V usage is TRBV7-3 and J usage is TRBJ2-2, with D perhaps TRBD1 (7 bases). The CDR3 length is 16 residues. V was trimmed by 5 bases and J by 0 bases, leaving 13 bases between them. Germline V gives CDR1 SGHTA, CDR2 FQGTGA.

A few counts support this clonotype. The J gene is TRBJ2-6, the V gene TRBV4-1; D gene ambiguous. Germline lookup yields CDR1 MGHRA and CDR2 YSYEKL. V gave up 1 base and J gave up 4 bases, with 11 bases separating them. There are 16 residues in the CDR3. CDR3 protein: CASSQVIGRGANVLTF. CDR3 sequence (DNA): TGCGCCAGCAGCCAAGTAATAGGGCGAGGGGCCAACGTCCTGACTTTC.

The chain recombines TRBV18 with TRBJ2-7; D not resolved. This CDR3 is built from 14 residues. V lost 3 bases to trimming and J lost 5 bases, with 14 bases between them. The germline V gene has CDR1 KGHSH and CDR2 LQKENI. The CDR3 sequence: CASSPQTPPDEQYF. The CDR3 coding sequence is TGTGCCAGCTCACCCCAGACACCACCGGACGAGCAGTACTTC. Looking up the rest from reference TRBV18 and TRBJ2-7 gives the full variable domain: NAGVMQNPRHLVRRRGQEARLRCSPMKGHSHVYWYRQLPEEGLKFMVYLQKENIIDESGMPKERFSAEFPKEGPSILRIQQVVRGDSAAYFCASSPQTPPDEQYFGPGTRLTVT.

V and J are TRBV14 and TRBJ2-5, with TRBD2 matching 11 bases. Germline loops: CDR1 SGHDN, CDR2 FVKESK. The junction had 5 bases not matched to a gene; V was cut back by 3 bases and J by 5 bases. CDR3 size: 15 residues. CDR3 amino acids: CASSHLLAGGETQYF. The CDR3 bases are TGTGCCAGCAGCCATCTTCTAGCGGGGGGTGAGACCCAGTACTTC.

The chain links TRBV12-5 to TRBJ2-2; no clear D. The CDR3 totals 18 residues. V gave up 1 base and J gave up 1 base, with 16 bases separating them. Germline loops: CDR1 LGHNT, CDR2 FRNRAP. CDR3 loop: CASGLAPYQAVNTGELFF. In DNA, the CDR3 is TGTGCTAGTGGTTTGGCCCCTTATCAGGCGGTGAACACCGGGGAGCTGTTTTTT.

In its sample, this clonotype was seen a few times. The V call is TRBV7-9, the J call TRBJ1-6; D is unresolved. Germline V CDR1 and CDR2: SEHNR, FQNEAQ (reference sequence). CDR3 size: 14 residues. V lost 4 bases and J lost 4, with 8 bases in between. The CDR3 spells CASSSDGYNSPLHF. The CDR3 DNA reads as TGTGCCAGCAGCTCGGACGGATATAATTCACCCCTCCACTTT.

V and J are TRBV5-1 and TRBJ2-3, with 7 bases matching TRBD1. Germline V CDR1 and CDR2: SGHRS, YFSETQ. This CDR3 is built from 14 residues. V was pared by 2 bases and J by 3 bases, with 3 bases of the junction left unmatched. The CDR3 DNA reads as TGCGCCAGCAGCTTTGGGACAGAGACAGATACGCAGTATTTT. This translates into CASSFGTETDTQYF.

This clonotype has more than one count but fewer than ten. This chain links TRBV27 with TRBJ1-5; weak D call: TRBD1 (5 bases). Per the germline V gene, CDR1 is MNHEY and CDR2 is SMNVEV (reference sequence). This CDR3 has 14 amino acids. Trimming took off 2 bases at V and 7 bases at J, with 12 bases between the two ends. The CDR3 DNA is TGTGCCAGCAGTTTAAAAGGGGCCCTGCAGCCCCAGCATTTT. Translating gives CASSLKGALQPQHF.